The clone carrying this TCR beta chain occurred many times. The target antigen is unknown. Germline values: CDR1 SGHRS, CDR2 YFSETQ. This CDR3 region has 13 residues. The germline V and J ends were trimmed by 4 bases and 1 base, with 8 bases remaining between them. This sample is part of a study of regulatory T cells in long-lasting Graves disease. Study-wide points: Blood alone, not thyroid tissue, was studied.

As for time point: newly diagnosed GD, antithyroid drugs for less than 3 months. The TCR library was made from RNA that had been extracted from PBMCs in TRIzol. Libraries of TCR beta came from iRepertoire HTBI primers plus Arm-PCR of CDR3 regions. TCRdb passed the multiplex PCR reads through MiXCR, listing each CDR3 protein once. Of approximately 560,000 distinct CDR3 sequences detected, 15% to 20% appear once; the ten largest clones hold around 12%. This same sample was also part of a study on T cells in Graves' hyperthyroidism and ophthalmopathy. According to that study: HTBI primers were used for first-round RT-PCR of the TCR CDR3.

The J gene is TRBJ1-1, the V gene TRBV5-1; D unclear. The sequence was collected from a young man with Graves disease. Sequencing was performed on peripheral blood mononuclear cells (PBMCs), taken at new diagnosis, from a patient treated with antithyroid drugs. The CDR3 region has the DNA TGCGCCAGCAGCGGCTATAGGAACACTGAAGCTTTCTTT. It yields the protein CASSGYRNTEAFF.